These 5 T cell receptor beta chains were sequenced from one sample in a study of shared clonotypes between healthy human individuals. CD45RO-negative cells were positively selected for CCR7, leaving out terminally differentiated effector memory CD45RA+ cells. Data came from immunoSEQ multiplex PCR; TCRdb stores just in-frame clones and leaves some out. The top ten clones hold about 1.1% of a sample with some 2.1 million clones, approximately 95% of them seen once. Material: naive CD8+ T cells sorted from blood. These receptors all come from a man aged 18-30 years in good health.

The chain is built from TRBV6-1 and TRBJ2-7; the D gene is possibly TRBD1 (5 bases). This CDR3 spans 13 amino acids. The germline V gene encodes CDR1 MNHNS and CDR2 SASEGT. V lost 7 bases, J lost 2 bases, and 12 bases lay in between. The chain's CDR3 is CASTYRGTYEQYF. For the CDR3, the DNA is TGTGCCAGCACATATAGGGGTACCTACGAGCAGTACTTC.

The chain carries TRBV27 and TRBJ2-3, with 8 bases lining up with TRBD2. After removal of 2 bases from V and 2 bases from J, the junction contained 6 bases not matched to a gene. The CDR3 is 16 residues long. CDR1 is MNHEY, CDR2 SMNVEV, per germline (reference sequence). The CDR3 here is CASSLGLAGPTDTQYF. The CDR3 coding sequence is TGTGCCAGCAGTTTAGGGCTAGCGGGTCCCACAGATACGCAGTATTTT.

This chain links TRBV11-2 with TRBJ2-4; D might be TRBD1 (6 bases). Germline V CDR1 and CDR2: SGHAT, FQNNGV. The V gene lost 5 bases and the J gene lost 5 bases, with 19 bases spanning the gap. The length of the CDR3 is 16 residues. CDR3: CASSGTLDLVQNIQYF. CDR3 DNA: TGTGCCAGCAGCGGGACACTCGACCTCGTCCAAAACATTCAGTACTTC. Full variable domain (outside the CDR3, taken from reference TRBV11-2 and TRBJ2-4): EAGVAQSPRYKIIEKRQSVAFWCNPISGHATLYWYQQILGQGPKLLIQFQNNGVVDDSQLPKDRFSAERLKGVDSTLKIQPAKLEDSAVYLCASSGTLDLVQNIQYFGAGTRLSVL.

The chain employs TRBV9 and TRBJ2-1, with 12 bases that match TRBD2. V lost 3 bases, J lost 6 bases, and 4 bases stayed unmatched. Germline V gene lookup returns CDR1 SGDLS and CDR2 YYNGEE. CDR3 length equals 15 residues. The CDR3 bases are TGTGCCAGCAGCGGAGAGGGACTAGCGGGCAATGAGCAGTTCTTC. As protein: CASSGEGLAGNEQFF. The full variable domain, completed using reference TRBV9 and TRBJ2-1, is DSGVTQTPKHLITATGQRVTLRCSPRSGDLSVYWYQQSLDQGLQFLIQYYNGEERAKGNILERFSAQQFPDLHSELNLSSLELGDSALYFCASSGEGLAGNEQFFGPGTRLTVL.

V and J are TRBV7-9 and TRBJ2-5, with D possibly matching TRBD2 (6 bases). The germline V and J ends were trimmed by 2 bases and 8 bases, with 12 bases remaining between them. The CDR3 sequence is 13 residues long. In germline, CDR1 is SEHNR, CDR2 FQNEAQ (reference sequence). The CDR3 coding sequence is TGTGCCAGCAGCTTATCCGAGCGGGCCACCCAGTACTTC. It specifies CASSLSERATQYF. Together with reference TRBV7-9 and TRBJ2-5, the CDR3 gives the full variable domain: DTGVSQNPRHKITKRGQNVTFRCDPISEHNRLYWYRQTLGQGPEFLTYFQNEAQLEKSRLLSDRFSAERPKGSFSTLEIQRTEQGDSAMYLCASSLSERATQYFGPGTRLLVL.